The 20 T cell receptor beta chains below all came from one sample that was sequenced in a study of T cells in narcolepsy. Sequenced by immunoSEQ multiplex PCR; TCRdb stores in-frame clones only, minus some. Among around 18,000 clones listed, around 77% were seen once. The sample was CD45RA- memory CD8+ T cells from PBMCs. These receptors originate from a human donor with narcolepsy.

The chain links TRBV9 to TRBJ1-1; D is undetermined. This CDR3 contains 14 residues. The germline gives CDR1 SGDLS, CDR2 YYNGEE. V was cut by 6 bases and J by 6 bases, with 18 bases left in between. CDR3 protein: CASTEIRRLAEAFF. As DNA, the CDR3 is TGTGCCAGCACCGAAATCCGCCGGTTGGCTGAAGCTTTCTTT.

This clone was observed once. The chain recombines TRBV20-1 with TRBJ1-2; D gene unclear. This CDR3 is built from 9 residues. Germline CDR1 and CDR2: DFQATT and SNEGSKA (reference sequence). V lost 5 bases and J 4 bases, leaving 2 bases between the germline ends. CDR3 sequence: CSAPYGYTF. CDR3 DNA: TGCAGTGCTCCCTATGGCTACACCTTC.

The sample holds a few counts of this clone. The chain combines TRBV10-2 with TRBJ1-1; 7 nucleotides align to TRBD1. This CDR3 has 11 amino acids. V dropped 8 bases and J dropped 5; count of bases not matched to a gene: 2. Germline CDR1 is WSHSY and CDR2 is SAAADI. The DNA of the CDR3 is TGCGCCAGCTCGACAGGGACTGAAGCTTTCTTT. As protein: CASSTGTEAFF.

This clone was detected a few times. The genes are TRBV5-1 and TRBJ1-1; 7 bases line up with TRBD1. CDR3 length: 16 residues. Looked up from germline, CDR1 is SGHRS and CDR2 is YFSETQ. V lost 2 bases, J lost 3 bases, and 10 bases stayed unmatched. CDR3 coding DNA: TGCGCCAGCAGCTTCAAATTCGACAGGGCCTACACTGAAGCTTTCTTT. Encoded protein: CASSFKFDRAYTEAFF.

For the CDR3, the DNA is TGTGCCAGCAGCTTACCTAACACCGGGGAGCTGTTTTTT. Translating it yields CASSLPNTGELFF. The genes are TRBV13 and TRBJ2-2; D is uncertain. Between the trimmed V and J ends, which lost 2 bases and 2 bases, there was a span of 3 bases. Per the germline V gene, CDR1 is PRHDT and CDR2 is FYEKMQ (reference sequence). The CDR3 sequence is 13 residues long.

The J gene is TRBJ1-4, the V gene TRBV7-9; weak D call: TRBD1 (6 bases). The length of the CDR3 is 14 residues. V was pared by 2 bases and J by 7 bases, with 11 bases between. Germline V gene data show CDR1 as SEHNR and CDR2 as FQNEAQ (reference sequence). CDR3 nucleotide sequence: TGTGCCAGCAGCTTACACGAAGGGGGTGAAAAACTGTTTTTT. Translation: CASSLHEGGEKLFF.

The V gene is TRBV7-8, the J gene TRBJ2-5; 11 bases align to TRBD2. Germline CDR1 SGHVS, CDR2 FQNEAQ. The CDR3 is 15 amino acids. Unmatched junction bases numbered 8, after V lost 5 bases and J lost 6 bases. The CDR3 nucleotides read TGTGCCAGCAGCGAAATAACTAGCGGGAGACAGACCCAGTACTTC. This gives the protein CASSEITSGRQTQYF.

This chain links TRBV11-3 with TRBJ1-5; D is perhaps TRBD1 (5 bases). Trimming cost V 4 bases and J 8 bases, with 21 bases left between them. This CDR3 has 16 amino acids. Germline lookup yields CDR1 SGHNT and CDR2 YENEEA. CDR3 residues: CASSYSTPGLFKPQHF. The CDR3 DNA follows: TGTGCCAGCAGCTACTCTACCCCGGGACTTTTCAAGCCCCAGCATTTT.

This clone was counted only a few times. The chain couples TRBV6-6 to TRBJ2-7; D not resolved. V lost 0 bases and J 3 bases, leaving 9 bases between the germline ends. Looked up from germline, CDR1 is MNHNY and CDR2 is SVGAGI (reference sequence). The CDR3 runs to 14 residues. CDR3 protein: CASSYSDAVYEQYF. The CDR3 DNA reads TGTGCCAGCAGTTACTCGGACGCGGTCTACGAGCAGTACTTC.

The rearrangement joins TRBV13 to TRBJ1-1; D gene unclear. The CDR3 has 15 residues. Germline-derived CDR1 and CDR2 are PRHDT and FYEKMQ (reference sequence). The ends were cut back, 2 bases at V and 0 bases at J, with 10 bases in the middle. DNA of the CDR3: TGTGCCAGCAGCTTACAGGAGGGTATGAACACTGAAGCTTTCTTT. This codes for CASSLQEGMNTEAFF.

This clone was observed a handful of times. The chain recombines TRBV7-9 with TRBJ2-2, with D unresolved. Per germline, CDR1 SEHNR and CDR2 FQNEAQ (reference sequence). V dropped 3 bases and J dropped 4 bases, with 0 bases sitting between them. The CDR3 spans 11 residues. The CDR3 is CASSFTGELFF. CDR3 sequence (DNA): TGTGCCAGCAGCTTCACCGGGGAGCTGTTTTTT.

For this clone: This sample also contains other DNA sequences that code for the same CDR3. This chain connects TRBV5-6 to TRBJ2-7; possible D gene TRBD2, 6 bases. Germline assignment: CDR1 SGHDT and CDR2 YYEEEE. CDR3 length: 13 amino acids. V was clipped by 0 bases and J by 6 bases, with 10 bases between them. CDR3 sequence: CASSLAQGGEQYF. The DNA of the CDR3 is TGTGCCAGCAGCTTGGCTCAGGGAGGCGAGCAGTACTTC.

The V gene is TRBV5-4, the J gene TRBJ2-2; D is undetermined. The CDR3 runs 13 residues. The germline V and J ends were trimmed by 3 bases and 3 bases, with 6 bases remaining between them. Germline values: CDR1 SGHNT, CDR2 YYREEE (reference sequence). Here the CDR3 DNA reads TGTGCCAGCAGCTCGGGCCACACCGGGGAGCTGTTTTTT. This gives the protein CASSSGHTGELFF.

The V call is TRBV5-8, the J call TRBJ1-5, with no clear D. Germline CDR1 is SGHTS and CDR2 is YDEGEE. Trimming cost V 2 bases and J 2 bases, with 5 bases left between them. The CDR3 runs to 13 residues. CDR3 nucleotide sequence: TGTGCCAGCAGCTTCTCGGGCAATCAGCCCCAGCATTTT. It translates to CASSFSGNQPQHF.

The rearrangement links TRBV9 to TRBJ2-2; D perhaps matches TRBD1 (6 bases). Per germline, CDR1 SGDLS and CDR2 YYNGEE. V shed 2 bases and J shed 0 bases, with 11 bases lying between them. The CDR3 runs to 16 residues. The CDR3 DNA reads TGTGCCAGCAGCGTTGATGGGACACCGAACACCGGGGAGCTGTTTTTT. It codes for CASSVDGTPNTGELFF.

The chain has TRBV6-1 and TRBJ2-7; 11 bases are a match to TRBD1. This CDR3 contains 16 residues. Germline V gene lookup returns CDR1 MNHNS and CDR2 SASEGT. Trimming took 3 bases from V and 4 from J; bases not matched to a gene: 8. The CDR3 reads CASSEEGGTGGYEQYF. DNA for the CDR3: TGTGCCAGCAGTGAGGAGGGTGGGACAGGGGGTTACGAGCAGTACTTC.

V and J are TRBV6-5 and TRBJ2-4, with TRBD1 matching over 7 bases. This CDR3 is 16 amino acids long. J lost 0 bases, V lost 2 bases, and 4 bases had no gene match. The germline V gene encodes CDR1 MNHEY and CDR2 SVGAGI. CDR3 in amino acids: CASSYGTDIAKNIQYF. Here the CDR3 DNA reads TGTGCCAGCAGTTACGGGACAGACATAGCCAAAAACATTCAGTACTTC.

Concerning this clone: The germline gene is not matched at one end of the junction; a read error may be the cause. The chain joins TRBV7-7 to TRBJ2-1, with 13 nucleotides matching TRBD2. The CDR3 covers 18 residues. The germline V gene encodes CDR1 SSHAT and CDR2 FNYEAQ (reference sequence). This chain's CDR3 is CASSYGTSGTDGYNEQFF. The CDR3 coding sequence is TGTGCTAGCAGCTATGGGACTAGCGGGACTGATGGGTACAATGAGCAGTTCTTC. The entire variable domain, with the rest obtained from reference TRBV7-7 and TRBJ2-1, is as follows: GAGVSQSPRYKVTKRGQDVTLRCDPISSHATLYWYQQALGQGPEFLTYFNYEAQPDKSGLPSDRFSAERPEGSISTLTIQRTEQRDSAMYRCASSYGTSGTDGYNEQFFGPGTRLTVL.

V gene TRBV9 combines with J gene TRBJ2-7; no clear D gene. Germline CDR1 is SGDLS and CDR2 is YYNGEE. The CDR3 sequence is 15 residues long. V was shortened by 0 bases and J by 0 bases, with 10 bases between the two germline ends. The CDR3 DNA follows: TGTGCCAGCAGCGTAGGGCAGCACCCCTCCTACGAGCAGTACTTC. Its protein is CASSVGQHPSYEQYF. The full variable domain, rest sourced from reference TRBV9 and TRBJ2-7, is DSGVTQTPKHLITATGQRVTLRCSPRSGDLSVYWYQQSLDQGLQFLIQYYNGEERAKGNILERFSAQQFPDLHSELNLSSLELGDSALYFCASSVGQHPSYEQYFGPGTRLTVT.

The chain joins TRBV5-1 to TRBJ1-1; TRBD1 is a possible D gene (6 bases). V was trimmed by 0 bases and J by 10 bases, leaving 13 bases between them. The CDR3 has 13 residues. Germline V gives CDR1 SGHRS, CDR2 YFSETQ. CDR3 bases: TGCGCCAGCAGCTTGGGGTCAGGGGTTGGAGCTTTCTTT. Its protein is CASSLGSGVGAFF.